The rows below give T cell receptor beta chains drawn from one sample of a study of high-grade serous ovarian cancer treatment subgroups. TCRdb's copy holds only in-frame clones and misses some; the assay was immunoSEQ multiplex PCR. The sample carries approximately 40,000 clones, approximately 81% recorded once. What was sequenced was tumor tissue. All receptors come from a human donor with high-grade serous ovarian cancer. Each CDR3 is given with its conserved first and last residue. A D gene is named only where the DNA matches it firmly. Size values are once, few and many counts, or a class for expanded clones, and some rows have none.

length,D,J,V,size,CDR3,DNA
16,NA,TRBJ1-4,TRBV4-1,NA,CASSQDQWAYNEKLFF,TGCGCCAGCAGCCAAGATCAATGGGCCTATAATGAAAAACTGTTTTTT
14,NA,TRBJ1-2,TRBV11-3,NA,CASSETVTGLGYTF,TGTGCCAGCAGCGAGACGGTAACGGGCCTGGGCTACACCTTC
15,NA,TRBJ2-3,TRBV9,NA,CASSVDGSTTDTQYF,TGTGCCAGCAGCGTAGACGGGAGCACGACAGATACGCAGTATTTT
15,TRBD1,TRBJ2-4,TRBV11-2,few,CASSLGGTGTDIQYF,TGTGCCAGCAGCTTAGGGGGGACAGGGACGGACATTCAGTACTTC
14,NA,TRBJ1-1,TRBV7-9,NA,CASSLVGGNTEAFF,TGTGCCAGCAGCTTAGTTGGGGGGAACACTGAAGCTTTCTTT
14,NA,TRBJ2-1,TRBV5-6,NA,CASSTRAHYNEQFF,TGTGCCAGCAGCACGCGAGCGCACTACAATGAGCAGTTCTTC
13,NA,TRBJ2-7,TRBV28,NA,CASIGGETYEQYF,TGTGCCAGCATCGGAGGGGAAACCTACGAGCAGTACTTC
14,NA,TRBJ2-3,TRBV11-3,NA,CASSFSGNTDTQYF,TGTGCCAGCAGCTTTAGTGGGAACACAGATACGCAGTATTTT
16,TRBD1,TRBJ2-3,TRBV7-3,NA,CASSPGGNRGTDTQYF,TGTGCCAGCTCACCAGGGGGCAATAGAGGCACAGATACGCAGTATTTT
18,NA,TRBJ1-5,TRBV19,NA,CASDRRRRGAYSNQPQHF,TGTGCCAGTGACCGTCGGCGCAGGGGCGCGTATAGCAATCAGCCCCAGCATTTT
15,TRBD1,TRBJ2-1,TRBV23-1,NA,CASSRRDRGDYEQFF,TGCGCCAGCAGCCGCCGGGACAGGGGGGACTATGAGCAGTTCTTC
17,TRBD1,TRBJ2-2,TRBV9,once,CASRVGDRGLNTGELFF,TGTGCCAGCAGAGTAGGGGACAGGGGTTTGAACACCGGGGAGCTGTTTTTT
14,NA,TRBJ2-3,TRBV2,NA,CASIRGLWPDTQYF,TGTGCCAGCATTAGGGGTCTTTGGCCAGATACGCAGTATTTT
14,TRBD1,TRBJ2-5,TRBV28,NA,CASSSGQGVETQYF,TGTGCCAGCAGTTCGGGACAGGGGGTCGAGACCCAGTACTTC
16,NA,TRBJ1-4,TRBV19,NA,CASSIGPTATNEKLFF,TGTGCCAGTAGTATTGGTCCGACGGCAACTAATGAAAAACTGTTTTTT
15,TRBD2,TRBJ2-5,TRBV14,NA,CASSPLAGPQETQYF,TGTGCCAGCAGCCCTTTAGCGGGCCCTCAAGAGACCCAGTACTTC
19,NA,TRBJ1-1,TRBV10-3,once,CAISAYIESRGDMNTEAFF,TGTGCCATCAGTGCATATATCGAATCTAGAGGGGACATGAACACTGAAGCTTTCTTT
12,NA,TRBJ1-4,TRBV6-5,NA,CASGKQNEKLFF,TGTGCCAGCGGGAAGCAAAATGAAAAACTGTTTTTT
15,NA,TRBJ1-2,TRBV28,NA,CASSLNRALTYGYTF,TGTGCCAGCAGCCTCAACAGGGCCCTTACTTATGGCTACACCTTC
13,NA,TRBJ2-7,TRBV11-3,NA,CASSFRGSYEQYF,TGTGCCAGCAGCTTCCGGGGATCCTACGAGCAGTACTTC
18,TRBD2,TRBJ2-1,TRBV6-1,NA,CASSESFSGRPPHNEQFF,TGTGCCAGCAGTGAATCCTTTAGCGGGAGACCTCCTCACAATGAGCAGTTCTTC
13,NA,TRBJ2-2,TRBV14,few,CASSSQYTGELFF,TGTGCCAGCAGCTCCCAATACACCGGGGAGCTGTTTTTT
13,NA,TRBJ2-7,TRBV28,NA,CASSLFETYEQYF,TGTGCCAGCAGTTTGTTCGAGACCTACGAGCAGTACTTC
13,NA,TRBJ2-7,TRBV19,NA,CASRARGVGEQYF,TGTGCCAGTAGAGCCAGGGGGGTCGGCGAGCAGTACTTC
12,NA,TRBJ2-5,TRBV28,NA,CASSLASETQYF,TGTGCCAGCAGTCTTGCAAGTGAGACCCAGTACTTC
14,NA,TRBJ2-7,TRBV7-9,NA,CASSLGTGLGEQYF,TGTGCCAGCAGCTTAGGCACGGGGCTGGGCGAGCAGTACTTC
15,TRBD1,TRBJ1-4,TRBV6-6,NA,CASSRNQGGAEKLFF,TGTGCCAGCAGTAGGAATCAGGGGGGAGCCGAAAAACTGTTTTTT
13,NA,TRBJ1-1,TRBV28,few,CASSLEQVKRAFF,TGTGCCAGCAGTTTGGAACAGGTGAAGCGAGCTTTCTTT
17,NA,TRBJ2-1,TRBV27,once,CASSLSWGLLSYNEQFF,TGTGCCAGCAGTTTATCGTGGGGGCTTCTCTCCTACAATGAGCAGTTCTTC
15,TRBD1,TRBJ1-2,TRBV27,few,CASRSGQGGLDGYTF,TGTGCCAGCAGAAGCGGACAGGGGGGACTAGATGGCTACACCTTC